This TCR beta chain is from a study of blood T cell repertoires in COVID-19. The J segment lost 4 bases and the V segment lost 0 bases, leaving 6 bases of the junction unmatched. Germline CDR1 reads SGHKS; CDR2 reads YYEKEE (reference sequence). The CDR3 extends over 15 amino acids. Repertoires were generated with immunoSEQ multiplex PCR, while TCRdb's copy carries only in-frame clones and drops some. The sample consists of 200,000 to 250,000 clones, 82% of them appearing once. This rearrangement joins TRBV5-5 to TRBJ1-1; 7 nucleotides line up with TRBD1. Material for sequencing was PBMCs or T cells enriched from blood (not recorded which). This TCR derives from a woman between 55 and 75 years old who had recovered from COVID-19. In DNA form, the CDR3 reads TGTGCCAGCAGCTTGGTAGGTCAGGGGGGCACTGAAGCTTTCTTT. It specifies CASSLVGQGGTEAFF.